What follows is one T cell receptor (beta chain) and its context. V dropped 4 bases and J dropped 4; count of bases not matched to a gene: 8. This CDR3 is 15 amino acids long. Germline V lookup: CDR1 SGHNT, CDR2 YYREEE (reference sequence). This record belongs to a study of OX40 agonist ivuxolimab in advanced cancers. The wider study: Patients took ivuxolimab, an agonistic anti-OX40 (CD134) antibody.

TCRdb's table, derived via immunoSEQ multiplex PCR, lists solely in-frame clones and lacks some. The table lists about 16,000 clones, about 82% of them singletons. Sampling of blood occurred at baseline, cycle 4 day 1, and cycle 7 day 1. The rearrangement uses TRBV5-4 and TRBJ2-5; 9 bases are shared with TRBD1. This sample comprised CD4+ or CD8+ T cells sorted from blood, obtained in a trial of the OX40 agonist ivuxolimab. The clonotype originates from an adult with an advanced solid tumor such as melanoma, head and neck, liver or kidney cancer. As DNA, the CDR3 is TGTGCCAGCAGCCAAATTACAGGGGGCGCAGAGACCCAGTACTTC. The encoded protein is CASSQITGGAETQYF. Full variable domain (outside the CDR3, taken from reference TRBV5-4 and TRBJ2-5): ETGVTQSPTHLIKTRGQQVTLRCSSQSGHNTVSWYQQALGQGPQFIFQYYREEENGRGNFPPRFSGLQFPNYSSELNVNALELDDSALYLCASSQITGGAETQYFGPGTRLLVL.